These T cell receptor beta chains were read from a single sample in a study of T cells expressing NK-cell markers. From its re-call of the 5' RACE reads, TCRdb lists each CDR3 protein once, without DNA. This sample's table has some 110,000 distinct CDR3 sequences. The sample consisted of blood T cells: a sorted CD56 or NKG2C T cell subset, CD4+ or CD8+ T cells, or bulk PBMC T cells (not recorded which). The receptor source for this set is a woman between 18 and 70 years old in good health. Each CDR3 is given with its conserved first and last residue.

J gene | V gene | CDR3 protein
TRBJ1-2 | TRBV7-9 | CASSFAASSYGYTF
TRBJ2-5 | TRBV29-1 | CSVDRGPQFVETQYF
TRBJ2-2 | TRBV29-1 | CSVEGWGATGELFF
TRBJ2-5 | TRBV7-2 | CASSSRPETQYF
TRBJ2-3 | TRBV10-3 | CATAVGTGVTDTQYF
TRBJ2-1 | TRBV4-3 | CASSQTGRHEQFF
TRBJ1-6 | TRBV2 | CASSDVGTYNSPLHF
TRBJ2-1 | TRBV29-1 | CSVVWGDPAYNEQFF
TRBJ1-2 | TRBV9 | CASSAPTGSNYGYTF
TRBJ1-1 | TRBV14 | CASSVRPEMNTEAFF
TRBJ2-2 | TRBV3-1 | CASSHVDGELFF
TRBJ2-3 | TRBV6-5 | CASSSFSTDTQYF
TRBJ1-2 | TRBV7-8 | CASRPPGPPSGGYTF
TRBJ2-4 | TRBV29-1 | CSVEIAGVGKNIQYF
TRBJ2-2 | TRBV12-3/TRBV12-4 | CASTPAGELFF
TRBJ1-4 | TRBV15 | CATSRESGRGNEKLFF
TRBJ2-7 | TRBV12-3/TRBV12-4 | CASSLTYEQYF
TRBJ2-1 | TRBV7-3 | CASSAGRGGGPDNEQFF
TRBJ1-5 | TRBV7-9 | CASSPGPSQPQHF
TRBJ2-3 | TRBV5-6 | CASSLLRGAPTDTQYF
TRBJ2-7 | TRBV5-6 | CASRQGLADYEQYF
TRBJ1-2 | TRBV7-9 | CASPSAANYGYTF
TRBJ2-2 | TRBV6-4 | CASSDSESGELFF
TRBJ2-1 | TRBV4-3 | CASSQDGTRSNEQFF
TRBJ2-7 | TRBV6-2/TRBV6-3 | CANTDRRGGYEQYF
TRBJ1-1 | TRBV4-3 | CASSLRTGEDIEAFF
TRBJ2-7 | TRBV28 | CASSPRTAPNEQYF
TRBJ2-5 | TRBV6-6 | CASSPPQETQYF
TRBJ2-7 | TRBV24-1 | CATSDKDRGYEQYF
TRBJ2-1 | TRBV12-3/TRBV12-4 | CASSSGTENNEQFF
TRBJ2-1 | TRBV7-9 | CASTPGLAGHNEQFF
TRBJ2-2 | TRBV13 | CASSLPYSTGELFF
TRBJ2-6 | TRBV11-2 | CASSLGRSSGANVLTF
TRBJ2-5 | TRBV19 | CASSIATQETQYF
TRBJ1-1 | TRBV9 | CASSVDGGNTEAFF
TRBJ2-1 | TRBV27 | CASTAEGLAGNEQFF
TRBJ2-3 | TRBV28 | CASSPGRTTDTQYF
TRBJ2-5 | TRBV7-8 | CASSLDGIPGPQETQYF
TRBJ1-1 | TRBV29-1 | CSVPIVGTGMTEAFF
TRBJ1-1 | TRBV12-3/TRBV12-4 | CASSFWQGGTEAFF
TRBJ2-7 | TRBV7-2 | CASSPGLAGSYEQYF
TRBJ2-1 | TRBV20-1 | CSRHGRERSEQFF
TRBJ2-1 | TRBV4-2 | CASSQAVGATIF
TRBJ1-5 | TRBV12-3/TRBV12-4 | CASSQRHLYSNQPQHF
TRBJ1-1 | TRBV5-6 | CASSLVPGPNTEAFF
TRBJ1-4 | TRBV3-1 | CASSQDQGGANEKLFF
TRBJ2-5 | TRBV24-1 | CATSDSYSGQQETQYF
TRBJ2-7 | TRBV12-3/TRBV12-4 | CASSPGGLSYEQYF
TRBJ2-1 | TRBV19 | CASSIPGYNEQFF